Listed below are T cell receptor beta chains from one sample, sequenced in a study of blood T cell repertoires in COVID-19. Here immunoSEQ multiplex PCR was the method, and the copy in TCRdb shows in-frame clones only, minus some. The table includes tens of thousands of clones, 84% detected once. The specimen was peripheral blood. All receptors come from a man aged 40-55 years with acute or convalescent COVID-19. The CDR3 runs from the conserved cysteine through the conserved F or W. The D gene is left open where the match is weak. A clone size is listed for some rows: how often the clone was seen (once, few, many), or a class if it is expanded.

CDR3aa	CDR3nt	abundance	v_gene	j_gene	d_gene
CASSLRGSLAVEAFF	TGTGCCAGCAGCTTGCGGGGGTCTCTTGCAGTTGAAGCTTTCTTT	once	TRBV13	TRBJ1-1	.
CASSPPGQGQETQYF	TGTGCCAGCTCACCCCCGGGACAGGGGCAAGAGACCCAGTACTTC	.	TRBV18	TRBJ2-5	TRBD1
CASSYSGTGFDEQFF	TGTGCCAGCAGTTACTCCGGGACAGGGTTCGATGAGCAGTTCTTC	.	TRBV6-5	TRBJ2-1	TRBD1
CASSPYVRGTGREGTEAFF	TGTGCCAGCTCACCTTATGTGAGGGGTACGGGGCGGGAAGGGACTGAAGCTTTCTTT	.	TRBV18	TRBJ1-1	.
CASSSGTAAGEAFF	TGTGCCAGCTCATCCGGGACAGCGGCGGGTGAAGCTTTCTTT	once	TRBV18	TRBJ1-1	TRBD1
CASSQDGLLGDGGELFF	TGTGCCAGCAGCCAAGACGGTCTGCTAGGTGATGGCGGGGAGCTGTTTTTT	.	TRBV3-1/TRBV3-2	TRBJ2-2	.
CASSPPGLAATDTQYF	TGTGCCAGCAGCCCACCGGGACTAGCGGCCACAGATACGCAGTATTTT	.	TRBV6-6	TRBJ2-3	TRBD2
CAWNTGPGGYTF	TGTGCCTGGAATACCGGCCCGGGGGGCTACACCTTC	.	TRBV30	TRBJ1-2	.
CASSPGTSGSYEQYF	TGTGCCAGCAGCCCCGGGACTAGCGGTTCCTACGAGCAGTACTTC	.	TRBV11-3	TRBJ2-7	TRBD2
CASSFNTGLEQYF	TGTGCCAGCAGCTTTAACACAGGATTGGAGCAGTACTTC	.	TRBV5-6	TRBJ2-7	.
CASSPDREMVNTEAFF	TGTGCCAGCTCACCAGACAGGGAAATGGTGAACACTGAAGCTTTCTTT	.	TRBV18	TRBJ1-1	TRBD1
CASSFGGGNTIYF	TGTGCCAGTAGTTTCGGGGGAGGAAACACCATATATTTT	.	TRBV19	TRBJ1-3	.